A selection of T cell receptor beta chains follows, all from one sample in a study of T cells in Graves' hyperthyroidism and ophthalmopathy. A single record per CDR3 protein comes from TCRdb applying MiXCR to the multiplex PCR reads. This sample yields about 360,000 distinct CDR3 sequences, of which less than 15% are seen a single time; around 9.2% belongs to the top ten. The sequencing sample was made of blood. These receptors were taken from a woman younger than 35 with Graves' hyperthyroidism. Both conserved end residues are part of each CDR3. The size field is filled for only some rows; it gives once, few, many or a size class.

v_call: TRBV5-1
clone_size: many
j_call: TRBJ2-1
cdr3_aa: CASSAGTSYNEQFF

v_call: TRBV12-3/TRBV12-4
clone_size: .
j_call: TRBJ1-2
cdr3_aa: CASSAWTQANYGYTF

v_call: TRBV5-1
clone_size: many
j_call: TRBJ2-2
cdr3_aa: CASGVGEISSTGELFF

v_call: TRBV6-2/TRBV6-3
clone_size: many
j_call: TRBJ2-7
cdr3_aa: CASSYSAGAGERQYF

v_call: TRBV4-2
clone_size: many
j_call: TRBJ2-2
cdr3_aa: CASSQGANTGELFF

v_call: TRBV4-1
clone_size: many
j_call: TRBJ1-6
cdr3_aa: CASSQDPTGLGDNSPLHF

v_call: TRBV3-1
clone_size: many
j_call: TRBJ1-1
cdr3_aa: CASSHTGLSFF

v_call: TRBV3-1
clone_size: many
j_call: TRBJ1-2
cdr3_aa: CASSQDWSSYTF

v_call: TRBV28
clone_size: many
j_call: TRBJ1-5
cdr3_aa: CASSYRRGPYSNQPQHF

v_call: TRBV12-5
clone_size: many
j_call: TRBJ2-5
cdr3_aa: CASGSDRAQETQYF

v_call: TRBV19
clone_size: .
j_call: TRBJ1-1
cdr3_aa: CASINPGWNTEAFF

v_call: TRBV4-1
clone_size: .
j_call: TRBJ2-1
cdr3_aa: CASSQLDMVDYNEQFF

v_call: TRBV20-1
clone_size: many
j_call: TRBJ1-1
cdr3_aa: CSAPRGNTEAFF

v_call: TRBV18
clone_size: many
j_call: TRBJ2-3
cdr3_aa: CASSPPSLAGADTQYF

v_call: TRBV19
clone_size: many
j_call: TRBJ2-1
cdr3_aa: CASTGTSGRTEQFF

v_call: TRBV28
clone_size: many
j_call: TRBJ2-2
cdr3_aa: CASETLGGDTGELFF

v_call: TRBV7-3
clone_size: many
j_call: TRBJ2-1
cdr3_aa: CASSLTDNEQFF

v_call: TRBV7-9
clone_size: many
j_call: TRBJ2-3
cdr3_aa: CASSSRDRFTDTQYF

v_call: TRBV5-1
clone_size: many
j_call: TRBJ1-1
cdr3_aa: CASGLTGHQNTEAFF

v_call: TRBV3-1
clone_size: many
j_call: TRBJ2-3
cdr3_aa: CASSDPRGGGTQYF

v_call: TRBV4-1
clone_size: many
j_call: TRBJ2-3
cdr3_aa: CASSQGSPDTQYF

v_call: TRBV5-1
clone_size: few
j_call: TRBJ1-4
cdr3_aa: CASSLGGTAREKLFF

v_call: TRBV7-9
clone_size: many
j_call: TRBJ2-1
cdr3_aa: CASSPRTGWNEQFF

v_call: TRBV19
clone_size: .
j_call: TRBJ1-5
cdr3_aa: CASSIWGASNQPQHF

v_call: TRBV7-2
clone_size: .
j_call: TRBJ2-1
cdr3_aa: CASSLTSGRTDEQFF

v_call: TRBV3-1
clone_size: .
j_call: TRBJ1-1
cdr3_aa: CASSPGYLRVIPEAFF

v_call: TRBV6-1
clone_size: many
j_call: TRBJ1-3
cdr3_aa: CASSSTGNSGNTIYF

v_call: TRBV12-3/TRBV12-4
clone_size: many
j_call: TRBJ1-2
cdr3_aa: CASSLQSGYGYTF

v_call: TRBV12-3/TRBV12-4
clone_size: .
j_call: TRBJ2-7
cdr3_aa: CASSSHSSYEQYF

v_call: TRBV3-1
clone_size: .
j_call: TRBJ2-7
cdr3_aa: CASSQGGATYEQYF

v_call: TRBV28
clone_size: many
j_call: TRBJ2-1
cdr3_aa: CASTVSESYNEQFF

v_call: TRBV27
clone_size: many
j_call: TRBJ2-1
cdr3_aa: CASSSLENEQFF

v_call: TRBV6-2/TRBV6-3
clone_size: .
j_call: TRBJ1-2
cdr3_aa: CASSETLDTTNYGYTF

v_call: TRBV7-3
clone_size: many
j_call: TRBJ2-1
cdr3_aa: CASSVSSGEQFF

v_call: TRBV28
clone_size: once
j_call: TRBJ1-4
cdr3_aa: CASRRNEKLFF

v_call: TRBV28
clone_size: many
j_call: TRBJ2-7
cdr3_aa: CASVPGSEAAAYEQYF

v_call: TRBV4-1
clone_size: many
j_call: TRBJ1-2
cdr3_aa: CASSFTSSTVGYGYTF

v_call: TRBV28
clone_size: many
j_call: TRBJ2-1
cdr3_aa: CASSPRLAGEQFF

v_call: TRBV28
clone_size: few
j_call: TRBJ1-2
cdr3_aa: CASRPGYRINYGYTF

v_call: TRBV28
clone_size: many
j_call: TRBJ2-2
cdr3_aa: CASPRPGNTGELFF

v_call: TRBV7-3
clone_size: .
j_call: TRBJ2-1
cdr3_aa: CASSPGGSGFEQFF

v_call: TRBV19
clone_size: .
j_call: TRBJ1-1
cdr3_aa: CASLTPRPGGTEAFF